Below, 25 T cell receptor beta chains from the same sample are listed, as sequenced in a study of T cell changes during pregnancy in multiple sclerosis. Libraries were prepared by immunoSEQ multiplex PCR; TCRdb keeps only in-frame clonotypes and omits some of them. The profile shows about 17,000 clones, about 89% of them singletons. The sample here was CD8+ T cells from peripheral blood mononuclear cells, taken in the third trimester of pregnancy. The receptors were sampled from a female donor in good health, enrolled as a control in a pregnancy study.

The V call is TRBV6-5, the J call TRBJ2-3, with 11 bases that match TRBD2. CDR3 length: 15 residues. J gave up 3 bases and V 6 bases, and 5 bases lay outside the gene matches. CDR1 MNHEY and CDR2 SVGAGI come from the germline V gene. This CDR3 reads CASSRTSGSTDTQYF. The CDR3 region has the DNA TGTGCCAGCAGCCGTACTAGCGGGAGTACAGATACGCAGTATTTT.

The gene calls are TRBV6-4 and TRBJ1-5; a possible D gene is TRBD1 (5 bases). Trimming stripped 5 bases from V and 4 bases from J, with 15 bases between. The CDR3 is 15 amino acids. Germline V gene lookup returns CDR1 MRHNA and CDR2 SNTAGT. The CDR3 coding sequence is TGTGCCAGCAGTCGGGACTCCCGCGGGAATCAGCCCCAGCATTTT. Its protein product is CASSRDSRGNQPQHF.

This chain links TRBV25-1 with TRBJ2-3, with TRBD2 matching over 7 bases. Trimming took 8 bases from V and 4 from J; bases not matched to a gene: 12. This CDR3 spans 15 amino acids. CDR1 is MGHDK, CDR2 SYGVNS, per germline. The CDR3 loop reads CASWEGPKPADTQYF. CDR3 nucleotides: TGTGCCAGCTGGGAGGGGCCTAAGCCGGCAGATACGCAGTATTTT.

The V gene is TRBV4-1, the J gene TRBJ2-1; 8 positions agree with TRBD2. The CDR3 covers 14 residues. V shed 1 base, J shed 4 bases, and the junction held 0 bases outside the gene matches. Germline assignment: CDR1 MGHRA and CDR2 YSYEKL. CDR3 nucleotide sequence: TGCGCCAGCAGCCAAGGACTAGCGTACAATGAGCAGTTCTTC. Encoded protein: CASSQGLAYNEQFF.

V gene TRBV6-5 combines with J gene TRBJ1-2; D might be TRBD1 (6 bases). Per the germline V gene, CDR1 is MNHEY and CDR2 is SVGAGI. This CDR3 has 15 amino acids. Trimming removed 2 bases from V and 8 bases from J, with 18 bases in between. As DNA, the CDR3 is TGTGCCAGCAGTTACGGTAACAGGGTCTTTTGGGGCTACACCTTC. This codes for CASSYGNRVFWGYTF.

This clone showed up just a few times. Germline is not matched at one junction end, which may reflect a read error. V gene TRBV7-9 combines with J gene TRBJ2-7, with a possible D match to TRBD2 (6 bases). Germline CDR1 reads SEHNR; CDR2 reads FQNEAQ (reference sequence). This CDR3 has 15 residues. CDR3 sequence: CASSQVADYSYEQYF. For the CDR3, the DNA is TGCGCCAGCAGCCAAGTAGCGGACTACTCCTACGAGCAGTACTTC.

The chain carries TRBV29-1 and TRBJ2-7; D is possibly TRBD2 (6 bases). V was pared by 7 bases and J by 3 bases, with 13 bases between. The germline gives CDR1 SQVTM, CDR2 ANQGSEA. CDR3 length: 12 residues. CDR3 DNA: TGCAGCGGTACCGGGAGCCACTACGAGCAGTACTTC. It codes for CSGTGSHYEQYF.

The chain has TRBV7-9 and TRBJ2-3, with D possibly being TRBD2 (6 bases). The ends were cut back, 5 bases at V and 5 bases at J, with 14 bases in the middle. The CDR3 totals 14 residues. Germline V CDR1 and CDR2: SEHNR, FQNEAQ (reference sequence). This CDR3 reads CASSPLYGGDTQYF. CDR3 coding DNA: TGTGCCAGCAGCCCACTCTACGGGGGAGATACGCAGTATTTT.

This chain connects TRBV9 to TRBJ2-7; tentatively, D is TRBD1 (6 bases). The CDR3 totals 12 residues. The ends were cut back, 4 bases at V and 4 bases at J, with 9 bases in the middle. Per germline, CDR1 SGDLS and CDR2 YYNGEE. The CDR3 here is CASSTRGYEQYF. The CDR3 nucleotides read TGTGCCAGCAGCACCAGGGGATACGAGCAGTACTTC.

This sequence joins TRBV5-1 and TRBJ1-1, with 10 bases matching TRBD1. The ends lost 5 bases at V and 5 bases at J; junction bases unmatched: 9. The CDR3 has 15 amino acids. Germline V CDR1 and CDR2: SGHRS, YFSETQ. The CDR3 here is CASSSGTGDSTEAFF. DNA for the CDR3: TGCGCCAGCAGTTCCGGGACAGGGGATAGTACTGAAGCTTTCTTT.

This sequence joins TRBV27 and TRBJ2-7; D might be TRBD2 (6 bases). Germline-derived CDR1 and CDR2 are MNHEY and SMNVEV (reference sequence). CDR3 length: 13 residues. V lost 7 bases, J lost 5 bases, and 15 bases lay in between. CDR3 residues: CASTLYPGDEQYF. The CDR3 DNA is TGTGCCAGCACTCTGTACCCGGGAGACGAGCAGTACTTC.

The gene calls are TRBV4-2 and TRBJ2-5, with 7 bases fitting TRBD2. CDR1 is LGHNA and CDR2 is YNFKEQ in the germline V gene. The CDR3 extends over 17 amino acids. Trimming took 4 bases from V and 0 from J; bases not matched to a gene: 11. The CDR3 sequence: CASSRSSSSGYQETQYF. For the CDR3, the DNA is TGTGCCAGCAGCCGGAGTTCGTCTAGCGGATACCAAGAGACCCAGTACTTC.

The chain couples TRBV6-5 to TRBJ1-1; the match to TRBD1 covers 8 bases. The CDR3 loop spans 13 amino acids. J lost 5 bases, V lost 7 bases, and 6 bases had no gene match. Germline V gene data show CDR1 as MNHEY and CDR2 as SVGAGI. DNA for the CDR3: TGTGCCAGCATGTTCAGGGGGCGGACTGAAGCTTTCTTT. Its translation: CASMFRGRTEAFF.

The V call is TRBV6-1, the J call TRBJ2-1; TRBD2 aligns across 10 bases. From germline, CDR1 is MNHNS and CDR2 SASEGT. V shed 8 bases, J shed 4 bases, and the junction held 8 bases outside the gene matches. CDR3 length: 15 residues. The CDR3: CASGDLAGGYNEQFF. The DNA of the CDR3 is TGTGCCAGCGGGGACTTAGCGGGGGGATACAATGAGCAGTTCTTC.

This clone was picked up a small number of times. The chain couples TRBV19 to TRBJ2-2; perhaps TRBD2 as D (5 bases). V was clipped by 6 bases and J by 1 base, with 12 bases between them. CDR3 length: 15 amino acids. Looked up from germline, CDR1 is LNHDA and CDR2 is SQIVND (reference sequence). CDR3 sequence reads: CASSFSGENTGELFF. The CDR3 DNA reads TGTGCCAGTAGCTTCTCCGGGGAGAACACCGGGGAGCTGTTTTTT.

This clone was observed a few times. The chain has TRBV6-4 and TRBJ2-1; 10 bases line up with TRBD2. CDR1 is MRHNA, CDR2 SNTAGT, per germline. V lost 3 bases to trimming and J lost 4 bases; unmatched junction nucleotides: 3. This CDR3 has 15 amino acids. In DNA, the CDR3 is TGTGCCAGCAGTGAAAAGCGGGAGGGATACAATGAGCAGTTCTTC. Translation: CASSEKREGYNEQFF.

This chain uses TRBV11-2 with TRBJ2-6; D is unclear. Per germline, CDR1 SGHAT and CDR2 FQNNGV. The CDR3 totals 15 residues. The ends were cut back, 1 base at V and 2 bases at J, with 6 bases in the middle. CDR3 sequence reads: CASSLGWPGANVLTF. CDR3 nucleotide sequence: TGTGCCAGCAGCTTAGGGTGGCCTGGGGCCAACGTCCTGACTTTC. Together with reference TRBV11-2 and TRBJ2-6, the CDR3 gives the full variable domain: EAGVAQSPRYKIIEKRQSVAFWCNPISGHATLYWYQQILGQGPKLLIQFQNNGVVDDSQLPKDRFSAERLKGVDSTLKIQPAKLEDSAVYLCASSLGWPGANVLTFGAGSRLTVL.

The J gene is TRBJ2-3, the V gene TRBV6-5, with 7 bases identical to TRBD2. Germline V gene sequence: CDR1 MNHEY, CDR2 SVGAGI. V was clipped by 11 bases and J by 4 bases; unmatched bases: 9. This CDR3 region has 13 residues. Here the CDR3 reads CACLGGGADTQYF. Here the CDR3 DNA reads TGTGCCTGCCTGGGGGGGGGAGCAGATACGCAGTATTTT.

This clone was seen more than once but under ten times. The chain is built from TRBV7-9 and TRBJ2-7; 7 positions match TRBD1. CDR1 is SEHNR, CDR2 FQNEAQ, per germline (reference sequence). The junction had 9 bases not matched to a gene; V was cut back by 5 bases and J by 5 bases. The CDR3 spans 14 residues. For the CDR3, the DNA is TGTGCCAGCAGCAGCCAAGGGGGCATCCACGAGCAGTACTTC. It codes for CASSSQGGIHEQYF.

The chain employs TRBV29-1 and TRBJ2-3; TRBD2 aligns across 11 bases. Trimming at V came to 3 bases and at J to 4 bases, leaving 6 bases not matched to a gene. The germline CDR1 and CDR2 sequences are SQVTM and ANQGSEA. CDR3 length: 15 residues. CDR3 amino acids: CSVEGLAEAPDTQYF. The CDR3 DNA reads TGCAGCGTTGAGGGACTAGCGGAGGCCCCAGATACGCAGTATTTT.

J is TRBJ2-2 and V is TRBV4-2; 13 nucleotides align to TRBD2. Germline trimming cut 4 bases from V and 0 bases from J; bases unmatched to any gene: 5. CDR3 length: 18 residues. Germline CDR1 is LGHNA and CDR2 is YNFKEQ. This chain's CDR3 is CASSPLTSGGPNTGELFF. For the CDR3, the DNA is TGTGCCAGCAGCCCCCTGACTAGCGGGGGGCCGAACACCGGGGAGCTGTTTTTT.

V gene TRBV10-3 combines with J gene TRBJ1-4, with 7 bases fitting TRBD1. Germline CDR1 reads ENHRY; CDR2 reads SYGVKD. This CDR3 region has 16 residues. V lost 2 bases to trimming and J lost 8 bases; unmatched junction nucleotides: 11. The CDR3 DNA is TGTGCCATCAGTGAGAAGGACAGGACGGACAACGAAAAACTGTTTTTT. It yields the protein CAISEKDRTDNEKLFF.

In this sample, this clone turned up a few times. The chain uses TRBV10-3 and TRBJ2-1, with TRBD2 matching 9 bases. Per the germline V gene, CDR1 is ENHRY and CDR2 is SYGVKD. The trim removed 2 bases at V and 4 bases at J, leaving 3 bases unmatched. This CDR3 is built from 15 residues. As DNA, the CDR3 is TGTGCCATCAGTGAGATTAGCGGGGGTTACAATGAGCAGTTCTTC. Protein: CAISEISGGYNEQFF.

The CDR3 loop reads CASTSGSPYEQYF. The CDR3 DNA reads as TGTGCCAGCACCAGCGGGAGCCCCTACGAGCAGTACTTC. The rearrangement joins TRBV27 to TRBJ2-7; 8 bases are a match to TRBD2. The V and J ends lost 7 bases and 2 bases, in that order; junction bases with no gene match: 4. Per germline, CDR1 MNHEY and CDR2 SMNVEV (reference sequence). The CDR3 is made up of 13 amino acids.

V and J are TRBV29-1 and TRBJ2-7; 13 positions agree with TRBD2. Germline V gene data show CDR1 as SQVTM and CDR2 as ANQGSEA. The trim removed 6 bases at V and 4 bases at J, leaving 6 bases unmatched. CDR3 length: 14 amino acids. CDR3 in amino acids: CSVGLAGAIYEQYF. The CDR3, as DNA: TGCAGCGTAGGACTAGCGGGGGCTATATACGAGCAGTACTTC.